This TCR beta chain was recorded in a study of T cells in localized non-small cell lung cancer. Study-wide results and caveats: Measurement of T cell clonality placed uninvolved adjacent lung highest, above the level in tumor.

The CDR3 has 14 residues. Trimming stripped 0 bases from V and 0 bases from J, with 6 bases between. CDR1 and CDR2 from the germline V gene are SGHTA and FQGTGA. TCRdb keeps only in-frame clones here, not all; method: immunoSEQ multiplex PCR. Among some 130,000 clones listed, about 89% were seen once. To note about this clone: Its antigen is not identified.

This TCR was recovered from a female donor of 60 years or more with stage I lung adenocarcinoma. The V gene is TRBV7-3, the J gene TRBJ2-7; D call uncertain. The source was peripheral blood, collected before any cancer treatment. CDR3 sequence (DNA): TGTGCCAGCAGCTTAACGCCGATCTCCTACGAGCAGTACTTC. It codes for CASSLTPISYEQYF.